One sample yielded the 18 T cell receptor beta chains listed below, sequenced in a study of blood T cell repertoires in COVID-19. Method: immunoSEQ multiplex PCR; TCRdb's copy keeps in-frame clones and lacks some. Here the sample spans approximately 220,000 clones, roughly 90% being singletons. The sample consisted of PBMCs or T cells enriched from blood (not recorded which). All receptors derive from a woman under 40 who had been exposed to COVID-19.

The CDR3 sequence is CASSEGDRVRTIYF. Written as DNA, the CDR3 is TGCGCCAGCAGCGAAGGGGACAGGGTAAGAACCATATATTTT. The chain links TRBV4-1 to TRBJ1-3, with 9 bases fitting TRBD1. The CDR3 is made up of 14 amino acids. Germline CDR1 MGHRA, CDR2 YSYEKL. V was pared by 5 bases and J by 10 bases, with 9 bases of the junction left unmatched.

The chain combines TRBV6-2 or TRBV6-3 with TRBJ1-2, with 8 bases fitting TRBD1. The J segment lost 6 bases and the V segment lost 6 bases, leaving 12 bases of the junction unmatched. CDR1 and CDR2 (germline): MNHEY, SVGEGT. This CDR3 has 15 amino acids. CDR3 loop: CASSPRTGWGHGYTF. The CDR3 coding sequence is TGTGCCAGCAGCCCACGGACAGGGTGGGGACATGGCTACACCTTC.

V usage is TRBV2 and J usage is TRBJ1-1; 7 positions agree with TRBD1. V trimming: 4 bases; J trimming: 1 base; junction bases outside the gene matches: 9. Germline V gene lookup returns CDR1 SNHLY and CDR2 FYNNEI. The CDR3 runs 16 residues. The CDR3 region has the DNA TGTGCCAGCAGTGGAAACAGGGGTGGGGGGAACACTGAAGCTTTCTTT. This translates into CASSGNRGGGNTEAFF.

V usage is TRBV19 and J usage is TRBJ2-5; 8 bases align to TRBD1. Germline CDR1 reads LNHDA; CDR2 reads SQIVND (reference sequence). V dropped 2 bases and J dropped 5; count of bases not matched to a gene: 13. The CDR3 is 17 residues long. The CDR3 DNA reads as TGTGCCAGTAGTATACGGGGGACAGGAACGAAGGAGGAGACCCAGTACTTC. Encoded protein: CASSIRGTGTKEETQYF. The full variable domain, in which reference TRBV19 and TRBJ2-5 provide the parts outside the CDR3, is DGGITQSPKYLFRKEGQNVTLSCEQNLNHDAMYWYRQDPGQGLRLIYYSQIVNDFQKGDIAEGYSVSREKKESFPLTVTSAQKNPTAFYLCASSIRGTGTKEETQYFGPGTRLLVL.

This clone appeared a few times. The gene calls are TRBV5-6 and TRBJ2-3; the match to TRBD2 covers 8 bases. V was pared by 3 bases and J by 2 bases, with 8 bases of the junction left unmatched. Per the germline V gene, CDR1 is SGHDT and CDR2 is YYEEEE. The CDR3 has 16 residues. This chain's CDR3 is CASSYTTSGHTDTQYF. The CDR3, as DNA: TGTGCCAGCAGCTACACAACTAGCGGCCACACAGATACGCAGTATTTT. The full variable domain, with the rest looked up from reference TRBV5-6 and TRBJ2-3, is DAGVTQSPTHLIKTRGQQVTLRCSPKSGHDTVSWYQQALGQGPQFIFQYYEEEERQRGNFPDRFSGHQFPNYSSELNVNALLLGDSALYLCASSYTTSGHTDTQYFGPGTRLTVL.

This clone showed up just once. V and J are TRBV2 and TRBJ2-5; D unclear. Germline-derived CDR1 and CDR2 are SNHLY and FYNNEI. Trimming cost V 9 bases and J 14 bases, with 22 bases left between them. The CDR3 runs 12 residues. The CDR3 nucleotides are TGTGCCAGTCGCGGTCTGCCTTCGCCTTATTACTTC. It encodes CASRGLPSPYYF.

The V call is TRBV2, the J call TRBJ2-2; 8 nucleotides match TRBD1. The CDR3 runs to 16 residues. Germline assignment: CDR1 SNHLY and CDR2 FYNNEI. Trimming removed 3 bases from V and 4 bases from J; junction bases left unmatched: 7. The CDR3 is CASSDTGGIVTGELFF. CDR3 sequence (DNA): TGTGCCAGCAGTGATACAGGGGGAATAGTCACCGGGGAGCTGTTTTTT. The full variable domain, with the rest looked up from reference TRBV2 and TRBJ2-2, is EPEVTQTPSHQVTQMGQEVILRCVPISNHLYFYWYRQILGQKVEFLVSFYNNEISEKSEIFDDQFSVERPDGSNFTLKIRSTKLEDSAMYFCASSDTGGIVTGELFFGEGSRLTVL.

This chain connects TRBV7-8 to TRBJ1-4; 7 positions match TRBD1. CDR1 is SGHVS and CDR2 is FQNEAQ in the germline V gene. This CDR3 is 14 amino acids long. The J segment lost 10 bases and the V segment lost 2 bases, leaving 7 bases of the junction unmatched. The CDR3 nucleotides read TGTGCCAGCAGCTTAAGACAGGGTCCCACAAAACTGTTTTTT. Its translation: CASSLRQGPTKLFF.

The chain links TRBV19 to TRBJ1-6; D is perhaps TRBD1 (5 bases). CDR1 and CDR2 (germline): LNHDA, SQIVND (reference sequence). The V end lost 3 bases, the J end lost 10 bases, and 16 bases lay between the germline ends. This CDR3 is built from 15 residues. Here the CDR3 DNA reads TGTGCCAGTAGTATCACCCCAGGGAACGAATCACCCCTCCACTTT. This translates into CASSITPGNESPLHF.

This rearrangement joins TRBV28 to TRBJ1-1; TRBD1 matches 8 bases. J was trimmed by 1 base and V by 2 bases; bases with no gene match: 0. From germline, CDR1 is MDHEN and CDR2 SYDVKM. There are 14 residues in the CDR3. In DNA, the CDR3 is TGTGCCAGCAGTTTAGGGACAGGGAACACTGAAGCTTTCTTT. The encoded protein is CASSLGTGNTEAFF.

The genes are TRBV5-4 and TRBJ1-2, with 10 bases fitting TRBD1. This CDR3 is built from 15 residues. The germline V gene encodes CDR1 SGHNT and CDR2 YYREEE (reference sequence). Trimming at V came to 1 base and at J to 9 bases, leaving 9 bases not matched to a gene. The CDR3 is CASSLWTGGIKSYTF. The CDR3 nucleotides read TGTGCCAGCAGCTTGTGGACAGGGGGTATAAAAAGCTACACCTTC.

The genes are TRBV27 and TRBJ1-5; 8 positions agree with TRBD1. V was clipped by 7 bases and J by 2 bases; unmatched bases: 7. The CDR3 has 15 amino acids. Germline V gene sequence: CDR1 MNHEY, CDR2 SMNVEV (reference sequence). CDR3 DNA sequence: TGTGCCAGCACCCCGACAGGGGTCGGCAATCAGCCCCAGCATTTT. As protein: CASTPTGVGNQPQHF.

The chain has TRBV5-4 and TRBJ1-1; 9 bases are a match to TRBD1. The germline CDR1 and CDR2 sequences are SGHNT and YYREEE (reference sequence). Unmatched junction bases numbered 6, after V lost 0 bases and J lost 6 bases. The CDR3 has 15 residues. The CDR3 reads CASSLGDRGVSEAFF. As DNA, the CDR3 is TGTGCCAGCAGCTTGGGAGACAGGGGGGTTTCTGAAGCTTTCTTT.

The CDR3 loop is CASSPGTGNTGELFF. The CDR3 nucleotides read TGTGCCAGCAGCCCCGGGACAGGAAACACCGGGGAGCTGTTTTTT. This rearrangement joins TRBV6-5 to TRBJ2-2; TRBD1 aligns across 8 bases. The germline V gene has CDR1 MNHEY and CDR2 SVGAGI. The CDR3 covers 15 residues. The ends lost 6 bases at V and 2 bases at J; junction bases unmatched: 5.

The chain employs TRBV5-8 and TRBJ1-1; D ambiguous. V lost 6 bases and J 1 base, leaving 16 bases between the germline ends. The length of the CDR3 is 15 residues. CDR1 and CDR2 (germline): SGHTS, YDEGEE. CDR3 amino acids: CASKREGNWNTEAFF. The DNA of the CDR3 is TGTGCCAGCAAACGGGAGGGAAATTGGAACACTGAAGCTTTCTTT.

The genes are TRBV15 and TRBJ2-3; D is perhaps TRBD1 (5 bases). The ends were cut back, 0 bases at V and 11 bases at J, with 12 bases in the middle. The CDR3 totals 13 residues. Germline loops: CDR1 LNHNV, CDR2 YYDKDF (reference sequence). The chain's CDR3 is CATSRDLGREQYF. CDR3 nucleotide sequence: TGTGCCACCAGCAGAGATTTGGGCAGGGAGCAGTATTTT.

The chain combines TRBV18 with TRBJ2-5; 7 bases agree with TRBD2. After removal of 6 bases from V and 5 bases from J, the junction contained 9 bases not matched to a gene. The CDR3 covers 14 residues. In germline, CDR1 is KGHSH, CDR2 LQKENI. The CDR3 DNA is TGTGCCAGCTCCCCCTCCCGGGGGGATGAGACCCAGTACTTC. Translation: CASSPSRGDETQYF.

This clone was picked up a small number of times. The V gene is TRBV4-1, the J gene TRBJ1-2, with 7 bases aligning to TRBD1. Germline assignment: CDR1 MGHRA and CDR2 YSYEKL. V was clipped by 5 bases and J by 5 bases; unmatched bases: 8. The CDR3 contains 14 residues. CDR3 region: CASSSDRVEYGYTF. CDR3 sequence (DNA): TGCGCCAGCAGCTCAGACAGGGTGGAGTATGGCTACACCTTC.